This TCR beta chain was profiled in a study of cytomegalovirus exposure and HLA in healthy donors. Primers included in the PCR were 60 Vbeta and 13 Jbeta primers. The data were produced by immunoSEQ multiplex PCR, yet TCRdb's version contains in-frame clones alone and is incomplete. The data contain 90,000 to 150,000 clones, 70% to 90% of them singletons. Germline values: CDR1 MGHRA, CDR2 YSYEKL. The V and J ends lost 3 bases and 5 bases, in that order; junction bases with no gene match: 15. The CDR3 covers 17 residues. Input material: PBMCs. The rearrangement links TRBV4-1 to TRBJ2-7; 8 bases fit TRBD2. The sequence was collected from a man aged 35-49 years in good health and CMV-seronegative. DNA for the CDR3: TGCGCCAGCAGCCACTCCTTCCCCGAGCGGGAGAGGAACGAGCAGTACTTC. Its protein product is CASSHSFPERERNEQYF.